These 13 T cell receptor beta chains originate from one sample sequenced in a study of T cells in Graves' hyperthyroidism and ophthalmopathy. The CDR3 regions of TCR beta were amplified from RNA transcripts. The TCR CDR3 was amplified in a first-round RT-PCR using the HTBI primer set. TCRdb passed the multiplex PCR reads through MiXCR, listing each CDR3 protein once. This table holds 300,000 or so distinct CDR3 sequences, 15% to 20% found once. The sample consisted of blood. Receptors were obtained from a woman in her fifties or sixties with Graves' hyperthyroidism.

The rearrangement links TRBV7-9 to TRBJ1-5; possible D gene TRBD1, 5 bases. Germline assignment: CDR1 SEHNR and CDR2 FQNEAQ (reference sequence). V was shortened by 3 bases and J by 7 bases, with 13 bases between the two germline ends. CDR3 size: 14 residues. This CDR3 is CASSFGAGGQPQHF. The DNA of the CDR3 is TGTGCCAGCAGCTTTGGGGCGGGGGGGCAGCCCCAGCATTTT.

The V gene is TRBV6-1, the J gene TRBJ2-3; TRBD2 agrees at 14 bases. This CDR3 contains 20 residues. The germline CDR1 and CDR2 sequences are MNHNS and SASEGT. V lost 6 bases and J lost 0; bases outside the gene matches: 14. CDR3 residues: CASSHGLAGGQGSSTDTQYF. Here the CDR3 DNA reads TGTGCCAGCAGCCACGGACTAGCGGGAGGCCAGGGGAGTAGCACAGATACGCAGTATTTT.

This clonotype was recorded many times. The rearrangement links TRBV3-1 to TRBJ1-4; the D is unclear. The V gene lost 0 bases and the J gene lost 8 bases, with 13 bases spanning the gap. This CDR3 has 15 amino acids. Germline loops: CDR1 LGHDT, CDR2 YNNKEL (reference sequence). CDR3 in amino acids: CASSQEGVGQEKLFF. CDR3 bases: TGTGCCAGCAGCCAAGAGGGTGTCGGGCAAGAAAAACTGTTTTTT.

In its sample, this clonotype was seen a few times. The rearrangement links TRBV15 to TRBJ1-5; D call uncertain. Trimming pared 0 bases from V and 4 bases from J, leaving 13 bases between. The CDR3 extends over 16 amino acids. CDR1 LNHNV and CDR2 YYDKDF come from the germline V gene (reference sequence). CDR3: CATSRDRPGENQPQHF. CDR3 bases: TGTGCCACCAGCAGAGATAGACCAGGCGAGAATCAGCCCCAGCATTTT.

This clonotype was picked up many times. The rearrangement joins TRBV7-9 to TRBJ1-4; D gene ambiguous. Trimming removed 5 bases from V and 6 bases from J, with 16 bases in between. This CDR3 comprises 15 residues. Germline V CDR1 and CDR2: SEHNR, FQNEAQ (reference sequence). The CDR3 sequence: CASSSPPAGDEKLFF. The CDR3 DNA follows: TGTGCCAGCAGCAGTCCTCCAGCCGGGGATGAAAAACTGTTTTTT. Full variable domain (outside the CDR3, taken from reference TRBV7-9 and TRBJ1-4): DTGVSQNPRHKITKRGQNVTFRCDPISEHNRLYWYRQTLGQGPEFLTYFQNEAQLEKSRLLSDRFSAERPKGSFSTLEIQRTEQGDSAMYLCASSSPPAGDEKLFFGSGTQLSVL.

This clonotype occurred many times. The CDR3 coding sequence is TGTGCCAGCAGCGAGCAGGGAATGTACGAGCAGTACGTC. The encoded protein is CASSEQGMYEQYV. This sequence joins TRBV2 and TRBJ2-7, with D possibly TRBD1 on 5 matching bases. This CDR3 contains 13 residues. V lost 6 bases and J lost 4, with 13 bases in between. Germline V lookup: CDR1 SNHLY, CDR2 FYNNEI.

There are many counts of this clonotype. V and J are TRBV2 and TRBJ2-1; unclear D gene. Germline CDR1 is SNHLY and CDR2 is FYNNEI. The ends were cut back, 2 bases at V and 5 bases at J, with 16 bases in the middle. The CDR3 is 16 residues long. CDR3 residues: CASSEWVQSANNEQFF. The CDR3 bases are TGTGCCAGCAGTGAATGGGTACAGAGCGCCAACAATGAGCAGTTCTTC.

As concerns this clonotype: The germline gene is not matched at one end of the junction; a read error may be the cause. The rearrangement links TRBV6-1 to TRBJ1-2; D is undetermined. This CDR3 has 13 amino acids. Per the germline V gene, CDR1 is MNHNS and CDR2 is SASEGT. The CDR3 DNA is TGTGCCAGCAGGGAAGTGGCTAACTATGGCTACACCTTC. This sequence encodes CASREVANYGYTF.

There are a few counts of this clonotype. The chain joins TRBV7-9 to TRBJ2-7; 12 nucleotides line up with TRBD1. This CDR3 contains 15 residues. The J segment lost 2 bases and the V segment lost 4 bases, leaving 3 bases of the junction unmatched. Germline V gene sequence: CDR1 SEHNR, CDR2 FQNEAQ (reference sequence). CDR3 bases: TGTGCCAGCAGCTCCGGGACAGGGGGCACCTACGAGCAGTACTTC. It is translated as CASSSGTGGTYEQYF.

This clonotype was seen many times. The chain is built from TRBV11-1 and TRBJ2-1, with D perhaps TRBD1 or TRBD2 (6 bases each). Trimming pared 2 bases from V and 9 bases from J, leaving 17 bases between. Germline CDR1 SGHAT, CDR2 FQDESV (reference sequence). This CDR3 region has 15 residues. The CDR3 sequence: CASSLSPGAQGEQFF. CDR3 coding DNA: TGTGCCAGCAGCTTATCCCCGGGGGCCCAGGGTGAGCAGTTCTTC.

V is TRBV4-1 and J is TRBJ2-5; D may match TRBD1 or TRBD2 (5 bases each). From germline, CDR1 is MGHRA and CDR2 YSYEKL. The CDR3 totals 16 residues. V lost 3 bases, J lost 2 bases, and 16 bases lay in between. The CDR3 region has the DNA TGCGCCAGCAGCCAGGGACGGGGAGCGGATCAAGAGACCCAGTACTTC. Translation: CASSQGRGADQETQYF.

The V call is TRBV12-3 or TRBV12-4, the J call TRBJ2-3, with TRBD2 matching 7 bases. The trim removed 6 bases at V and 6 bases at J, leaving 9 bases unmatched. CDR3 length: 14 amino acids. DNA for the CDR3: TGTGCCAGCAGGACCGGACTAGTTTCGGATACGCAGTATTTT. This codes for CASRTGLVSDTQYF.

Ten or more counts support this clonotype. Here the CDR3 reads CASSYLHRKETQYF. In nucleotides, the CDR3 is TGTGCCAGCAGTTACCTCCACCGGAAAGAGACCCAGTACTTC. This chain joins TRBV6-6 and TRBJ2-5; no clear D. Germline V lookup: CDR1 MNHNY, CDR2 SVGAGI (reference sequence). The CDR3 is 14 residues long. Between the trimmed V and J ends, which lost 2 bases and 3 bases, there was a span of 10 bases.